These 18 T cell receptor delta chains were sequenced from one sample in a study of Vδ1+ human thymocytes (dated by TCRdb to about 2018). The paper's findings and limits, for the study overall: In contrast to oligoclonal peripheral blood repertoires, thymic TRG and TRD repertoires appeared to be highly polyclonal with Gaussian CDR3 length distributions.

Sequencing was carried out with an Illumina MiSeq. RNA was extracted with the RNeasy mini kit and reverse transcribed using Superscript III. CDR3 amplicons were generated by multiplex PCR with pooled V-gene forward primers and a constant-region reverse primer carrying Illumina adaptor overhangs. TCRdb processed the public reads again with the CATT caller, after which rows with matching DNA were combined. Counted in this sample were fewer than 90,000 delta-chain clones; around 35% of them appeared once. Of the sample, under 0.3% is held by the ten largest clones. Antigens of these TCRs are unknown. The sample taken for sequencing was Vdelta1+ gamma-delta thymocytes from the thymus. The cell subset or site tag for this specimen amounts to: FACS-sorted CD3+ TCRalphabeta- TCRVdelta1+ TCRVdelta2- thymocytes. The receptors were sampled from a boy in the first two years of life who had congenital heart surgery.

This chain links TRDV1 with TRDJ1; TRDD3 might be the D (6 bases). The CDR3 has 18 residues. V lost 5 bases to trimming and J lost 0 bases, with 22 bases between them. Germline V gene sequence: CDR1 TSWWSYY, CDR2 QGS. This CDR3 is CALGKPRGGRANTDKLIF. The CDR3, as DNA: TGTGCTCTTGGGAAACCCCGCGGGGGACGGGCGAACACCGATAAACTCATCTTT.

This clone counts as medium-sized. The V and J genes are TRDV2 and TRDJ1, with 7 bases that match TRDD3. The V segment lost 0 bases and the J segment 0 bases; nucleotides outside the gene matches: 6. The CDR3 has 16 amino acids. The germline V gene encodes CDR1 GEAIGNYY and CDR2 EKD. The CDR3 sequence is CACDTGLGGNTDKLIF. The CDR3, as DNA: TGTGCCTGTGACACCGGCCTTGGGGGAAACACCGATAAACTCATCTTT.

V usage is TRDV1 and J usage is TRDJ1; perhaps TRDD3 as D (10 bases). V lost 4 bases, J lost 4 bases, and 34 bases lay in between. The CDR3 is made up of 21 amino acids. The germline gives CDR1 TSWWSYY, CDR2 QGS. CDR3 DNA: TGTGCTCTTGGGGGACCTTCCTACTTTTTACCCGGGGGATACGCGGGCGATAAACTCATCTTT. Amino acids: CALGGPSYFLPGGYAGDKLIF.

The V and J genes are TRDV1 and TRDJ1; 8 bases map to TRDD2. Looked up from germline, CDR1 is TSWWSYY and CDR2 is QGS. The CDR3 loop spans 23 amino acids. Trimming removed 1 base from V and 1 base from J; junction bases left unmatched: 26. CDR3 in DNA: TGTGCTCTTGGGGAACGGCTCCTGGCCTTCCTAAAAGCTGGGGTCCAGGGCACCGATAAACTCATCTTT. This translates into CALGERLLAFLKAGVQGTDKLIF.

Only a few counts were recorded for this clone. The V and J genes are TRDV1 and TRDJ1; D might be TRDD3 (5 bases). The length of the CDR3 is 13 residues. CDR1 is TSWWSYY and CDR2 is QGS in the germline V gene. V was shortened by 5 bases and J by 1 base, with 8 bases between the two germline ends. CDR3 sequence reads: CALGPGGTDKLIF. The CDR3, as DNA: TGTGCTCTTGGGCCGGGGGGCACCGATAAACTCATCTTT.

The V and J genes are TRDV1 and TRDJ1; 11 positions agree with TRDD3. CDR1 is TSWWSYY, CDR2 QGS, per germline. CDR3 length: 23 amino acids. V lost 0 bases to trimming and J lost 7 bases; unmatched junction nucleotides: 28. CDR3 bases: TGTGCTCTTGGGGAACTCCCCCCCCGTCGGGTACTGGGGGATATGGCCAAGTCGGCTAAACTCATCTTT. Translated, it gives CALGELPPRRVLGDMAKSAKLIF.

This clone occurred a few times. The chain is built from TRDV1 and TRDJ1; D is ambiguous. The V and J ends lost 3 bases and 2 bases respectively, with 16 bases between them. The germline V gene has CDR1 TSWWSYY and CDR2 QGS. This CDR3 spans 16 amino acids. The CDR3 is CALGEAHSGKTDKLIF. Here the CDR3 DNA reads TGTGCTCTTGGGGAGGCGCACTCCGGGAAGACCGATAAACTCATCTTT.

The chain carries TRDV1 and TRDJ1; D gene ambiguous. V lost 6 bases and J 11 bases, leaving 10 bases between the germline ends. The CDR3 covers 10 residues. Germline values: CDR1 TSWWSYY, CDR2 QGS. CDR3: CALGSLRLIF. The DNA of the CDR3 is TGTGCTCTTGGCTCTTTACGCCTCATCTTT.

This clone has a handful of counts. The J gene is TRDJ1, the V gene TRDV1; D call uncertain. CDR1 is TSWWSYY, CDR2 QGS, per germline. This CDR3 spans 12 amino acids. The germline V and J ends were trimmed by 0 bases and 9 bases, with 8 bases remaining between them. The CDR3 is CALGELCGQLIF. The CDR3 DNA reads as TGTGCTCTTGGGGAACTATGCGGGCAACTCATCTTT.

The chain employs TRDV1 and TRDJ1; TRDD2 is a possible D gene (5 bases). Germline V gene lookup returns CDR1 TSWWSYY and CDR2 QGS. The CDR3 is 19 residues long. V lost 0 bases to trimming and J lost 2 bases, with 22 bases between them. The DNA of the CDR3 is TGTGCTCTTGGGGAACTTCGACTGCCTACGATGGTTGGGACCGATAAACTCATCTTT. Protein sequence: CALGELRLPTMVGTDKLIF.

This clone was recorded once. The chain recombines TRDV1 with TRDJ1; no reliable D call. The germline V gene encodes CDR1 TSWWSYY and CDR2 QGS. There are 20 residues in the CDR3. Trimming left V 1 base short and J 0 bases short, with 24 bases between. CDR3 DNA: TGTGCTCTTGGGGAACAGATCATGGTTCCCAGCCTGGTTTACACCGATAAACTCATCTTT. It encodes CALGEQIMVPSLVYTDKLIF.

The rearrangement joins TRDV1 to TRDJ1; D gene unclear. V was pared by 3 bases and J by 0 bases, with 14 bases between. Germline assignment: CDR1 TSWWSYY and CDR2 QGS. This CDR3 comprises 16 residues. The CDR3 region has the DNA TGTGCTCTTGGGGATCCCCGCCGCTACTACACCGATAAACTCATCTTT. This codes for CALGDPRRYYTDKLIF.

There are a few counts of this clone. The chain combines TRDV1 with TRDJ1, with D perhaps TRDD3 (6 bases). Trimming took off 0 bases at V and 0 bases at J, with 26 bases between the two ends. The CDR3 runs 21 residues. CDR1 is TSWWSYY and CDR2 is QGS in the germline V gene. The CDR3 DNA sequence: TGTGCTCTTGGGGAACTATCGTGGTCTAAGGTAGGGGATGGTTACACCGATAAACTCATCTTT. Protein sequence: CALGELSWSKVGDGYTDKLIF.

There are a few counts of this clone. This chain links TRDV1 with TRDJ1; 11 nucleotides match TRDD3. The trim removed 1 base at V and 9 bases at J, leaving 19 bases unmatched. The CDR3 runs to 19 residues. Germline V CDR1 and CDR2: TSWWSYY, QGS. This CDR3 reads CALGEPPSYEVLGDKELIF. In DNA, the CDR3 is TGTGCTCTTGGGGAACCACCTTCCTACGAAGTACTGGGGGATAAGGAACTCATCTTT.

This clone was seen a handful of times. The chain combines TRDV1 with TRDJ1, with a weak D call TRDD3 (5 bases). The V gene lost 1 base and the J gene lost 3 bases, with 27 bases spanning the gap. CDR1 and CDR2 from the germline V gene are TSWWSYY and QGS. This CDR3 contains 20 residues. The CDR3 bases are TGTGCTCTTGGGGAACAGGAACTTTCCCTCGGCCCGGGGGGCCCCGATAAACTCATCTTT. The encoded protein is CALGEQELSLGPGGPDKLIF.

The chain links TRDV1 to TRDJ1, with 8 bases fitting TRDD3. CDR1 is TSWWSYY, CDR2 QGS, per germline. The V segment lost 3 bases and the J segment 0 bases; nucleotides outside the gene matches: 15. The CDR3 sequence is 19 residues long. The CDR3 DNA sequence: TGTGCTCTTGGGGAGTCCGGCCTTCCATGGGGGATGTACACCGATAAACTCATCTTT. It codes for CALGESGLPWGMYTDKLIF.

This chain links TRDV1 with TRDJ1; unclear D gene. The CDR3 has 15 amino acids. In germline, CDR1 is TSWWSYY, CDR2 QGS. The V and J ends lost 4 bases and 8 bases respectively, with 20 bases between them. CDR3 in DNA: TGTGCTCTTGGGGCCCTTTTCCCATTTAAGGGGAAACTCATCTTT. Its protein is CALGALFPFKGKLIF.

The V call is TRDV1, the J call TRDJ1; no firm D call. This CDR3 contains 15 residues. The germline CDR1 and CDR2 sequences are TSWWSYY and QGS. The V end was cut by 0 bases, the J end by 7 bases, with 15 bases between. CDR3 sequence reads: CALGELADPGAKLIF. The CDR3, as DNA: TGTGCTCTTGGGGAACTGGCCGACCCTGGCGCTAAACTCATCTTT.